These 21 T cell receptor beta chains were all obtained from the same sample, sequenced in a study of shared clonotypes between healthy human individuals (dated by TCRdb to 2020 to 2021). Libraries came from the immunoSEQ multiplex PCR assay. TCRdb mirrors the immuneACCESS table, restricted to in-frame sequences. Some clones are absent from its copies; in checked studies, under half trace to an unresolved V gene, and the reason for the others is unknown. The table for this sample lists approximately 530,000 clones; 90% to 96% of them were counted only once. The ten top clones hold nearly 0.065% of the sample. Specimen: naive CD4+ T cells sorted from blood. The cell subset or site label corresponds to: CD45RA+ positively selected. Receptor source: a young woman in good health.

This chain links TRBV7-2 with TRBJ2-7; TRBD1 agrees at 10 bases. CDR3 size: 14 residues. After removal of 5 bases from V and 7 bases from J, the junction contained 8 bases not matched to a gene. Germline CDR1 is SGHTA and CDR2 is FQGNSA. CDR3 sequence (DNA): TGTGCCAGCAGCCCGGGACAGGGGTCCTGGGAGCAGTACTTC. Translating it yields CASSPGQGSWEQYF.

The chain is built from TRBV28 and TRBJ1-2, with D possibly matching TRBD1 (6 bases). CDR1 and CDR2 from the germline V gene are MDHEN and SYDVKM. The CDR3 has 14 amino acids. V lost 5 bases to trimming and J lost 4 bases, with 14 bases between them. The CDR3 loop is CASSTPGTPYGYTF. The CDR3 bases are TGTGCCAGCAGTACACCCGGGACACCCTATGGCTACACCTTC.

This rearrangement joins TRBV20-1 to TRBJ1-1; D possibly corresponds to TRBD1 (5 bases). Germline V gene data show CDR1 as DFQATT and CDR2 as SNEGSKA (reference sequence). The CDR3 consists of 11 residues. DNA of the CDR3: TGCATCGGACACCGGAACACTGAAGCTTTCTTT. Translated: CIGHRNTEAFF.

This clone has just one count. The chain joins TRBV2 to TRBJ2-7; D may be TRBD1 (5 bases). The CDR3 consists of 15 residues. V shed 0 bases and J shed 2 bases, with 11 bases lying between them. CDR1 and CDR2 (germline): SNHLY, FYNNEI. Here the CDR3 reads CASSEAGSRAYEQYF. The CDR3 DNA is TGTGCCAGCAGTGAAGCAGGGTCCAGGGCCTACGAGCAGTACTTC.

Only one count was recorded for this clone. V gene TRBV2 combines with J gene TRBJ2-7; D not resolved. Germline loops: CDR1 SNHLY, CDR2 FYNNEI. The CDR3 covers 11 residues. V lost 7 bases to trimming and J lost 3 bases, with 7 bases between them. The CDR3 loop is CASTPVYEQYF. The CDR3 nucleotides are TGTGCCAGCACCCCAGTCTACGAGCAGTACTTC.

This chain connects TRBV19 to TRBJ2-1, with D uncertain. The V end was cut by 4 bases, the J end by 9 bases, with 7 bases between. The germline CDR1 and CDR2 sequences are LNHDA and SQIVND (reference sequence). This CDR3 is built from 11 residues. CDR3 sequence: CASSTVFEQFF. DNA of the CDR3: TGTGCCAGTAGTACGGTCTTTGAGCAGTTCTTC.

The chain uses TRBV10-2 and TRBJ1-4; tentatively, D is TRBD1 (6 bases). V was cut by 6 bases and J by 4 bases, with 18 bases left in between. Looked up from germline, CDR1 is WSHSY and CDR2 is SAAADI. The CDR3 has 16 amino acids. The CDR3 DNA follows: TGCGCCAGCAGACCCAGCGGGGGGGGCGGTAATGAAAAACTGTTTTTT. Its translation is CASRPSGGGGNEKLFF.

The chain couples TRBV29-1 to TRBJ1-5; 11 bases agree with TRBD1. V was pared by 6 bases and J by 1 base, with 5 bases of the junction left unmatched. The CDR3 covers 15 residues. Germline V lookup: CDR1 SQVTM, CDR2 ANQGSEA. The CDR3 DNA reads TGCAGCGTCCGGGACAGGGGGGGAAGCAATCAGCCCCAGCATTTT. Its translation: CSVRDRGGSNQPQHF. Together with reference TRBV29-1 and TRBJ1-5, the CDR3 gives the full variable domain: SAVISQKPSRDICQRGTSLTIQCQVDSQVTMMFWYRQQPGQSLTLIATANQGSEATYESGFVIDKFPISRPNLTFSTLTVSNMSPEDSSIYLCSVRDRGGSNQPQHFGDGTRLSIL.

The CDR3 nucleotides read TGCGCCAGCAGTGAATACCGTGGCTCTGGAAACACCATATATTTT. Protein sequence: CASSEYRGSGNTIYF. The chain has TRBV10-1 and TRBJ1-3; D uncertain. Trimming cost V 3 bases and J 0 bases, with 9 bases left between them. The CDR3 has 15 residues. Germline V CDR1 and CDR2: WNHNN, SYGVQD (reference sequence).

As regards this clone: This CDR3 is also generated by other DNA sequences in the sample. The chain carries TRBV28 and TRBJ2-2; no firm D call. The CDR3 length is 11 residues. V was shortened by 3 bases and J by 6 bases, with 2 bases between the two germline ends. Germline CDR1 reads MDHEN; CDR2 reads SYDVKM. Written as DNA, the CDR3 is TGTGCCAGCAGTTTCCCCGGGGAGCTGTTTTTT. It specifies CASSFPGELFF.

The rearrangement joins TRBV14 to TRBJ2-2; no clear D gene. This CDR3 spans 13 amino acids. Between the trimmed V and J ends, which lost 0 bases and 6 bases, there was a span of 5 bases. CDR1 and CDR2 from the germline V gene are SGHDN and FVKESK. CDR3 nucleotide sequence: TGTGCCAGCAGCCAAGATCTGGCCGGGGAGCTGTTTTTT. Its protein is CASSQDLAGELFF.

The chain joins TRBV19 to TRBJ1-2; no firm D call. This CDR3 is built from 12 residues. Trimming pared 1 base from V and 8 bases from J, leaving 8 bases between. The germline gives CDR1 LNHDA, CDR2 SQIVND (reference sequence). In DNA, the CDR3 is TGTGCCAGTAGTATAGGAGGGCGAGGCTACACCTTC. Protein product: CASSIGGRGYTF. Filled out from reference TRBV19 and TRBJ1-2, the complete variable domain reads DGGITQSPKYLFRKEGQNVTLSCEQNLNHDAMYWYRQDPGQGLRLIYYSQIVNDFQKGDIAEGYSVSREKKESFPLTVTSAQKNPTAFYLCASSIGGRGYTFGSGTRLTVV.

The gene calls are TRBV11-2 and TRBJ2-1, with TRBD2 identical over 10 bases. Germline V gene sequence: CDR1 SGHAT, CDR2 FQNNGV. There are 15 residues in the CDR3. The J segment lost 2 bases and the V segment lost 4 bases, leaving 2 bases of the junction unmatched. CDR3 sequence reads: CASSSGLAAYNEQFF. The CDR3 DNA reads TGTGCCAGCAGCTCCGGACTAGCGGCCTACAATGAGCAGTTCTTC.

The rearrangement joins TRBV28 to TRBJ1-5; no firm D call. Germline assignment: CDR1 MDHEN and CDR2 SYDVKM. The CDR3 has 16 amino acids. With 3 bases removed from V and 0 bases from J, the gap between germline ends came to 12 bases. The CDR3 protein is CASSLISGNSNQPQHF. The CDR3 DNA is TGTGCCAGCAGTTTGATTTCCGGGAATAGCAATCAGCCCCAGCATTTT.

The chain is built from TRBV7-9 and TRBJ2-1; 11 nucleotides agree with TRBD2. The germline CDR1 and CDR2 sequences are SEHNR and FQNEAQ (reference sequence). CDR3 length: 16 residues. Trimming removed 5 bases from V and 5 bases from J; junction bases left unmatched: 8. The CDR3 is CASSRLSSGRDNEQFF. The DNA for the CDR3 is TGTGCCAGCAGCCGGTTAAGTAGCGGGAGGGACAATGAGCAGTTCTTC.

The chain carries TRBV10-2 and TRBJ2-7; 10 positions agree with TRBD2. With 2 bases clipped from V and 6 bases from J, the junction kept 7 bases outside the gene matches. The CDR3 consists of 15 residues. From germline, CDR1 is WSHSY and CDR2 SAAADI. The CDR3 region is CASSEPAGGPLEQYF. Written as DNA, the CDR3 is TGCGCCAGCAGTGAGCCAGCGGGAGGGCCCCTCGAGCAGTACTTC.

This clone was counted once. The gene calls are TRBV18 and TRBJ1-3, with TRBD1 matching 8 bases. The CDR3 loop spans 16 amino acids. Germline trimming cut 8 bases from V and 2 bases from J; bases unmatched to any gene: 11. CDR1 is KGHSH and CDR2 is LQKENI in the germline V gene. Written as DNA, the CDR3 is TGTGCCAGCACAACCCGGACAGGGTACGCTGGAAACACCATATATTTT. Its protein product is CASTTRTGYAGNTIYF.

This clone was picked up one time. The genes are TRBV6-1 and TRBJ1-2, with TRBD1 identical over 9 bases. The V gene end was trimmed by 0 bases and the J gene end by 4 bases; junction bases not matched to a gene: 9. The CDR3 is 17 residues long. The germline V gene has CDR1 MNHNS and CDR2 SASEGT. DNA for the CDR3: TGTGCCAGCAGTGAAGCCCTCCGGACAGGGGCCTCCTATGGCTACACCTTC. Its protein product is CASSEALRTGASYGYTF.

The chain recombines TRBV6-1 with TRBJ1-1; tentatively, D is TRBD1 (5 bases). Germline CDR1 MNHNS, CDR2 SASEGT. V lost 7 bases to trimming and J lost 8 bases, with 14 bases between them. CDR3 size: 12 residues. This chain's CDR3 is CASTPEAGEAFF. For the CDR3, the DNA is TGTGCCAGCACCCCGGAGGCAGGGGAAGCTTTCTTT.

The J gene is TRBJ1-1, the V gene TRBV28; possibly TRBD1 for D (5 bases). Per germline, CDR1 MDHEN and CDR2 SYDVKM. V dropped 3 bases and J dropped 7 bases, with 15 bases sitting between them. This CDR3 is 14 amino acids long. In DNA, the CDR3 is TGTGCCAGCAGTTTCTCGGGGGGTGCCTTTGAAGCTTTCTTT. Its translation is CASSFSGGAFEAFF.

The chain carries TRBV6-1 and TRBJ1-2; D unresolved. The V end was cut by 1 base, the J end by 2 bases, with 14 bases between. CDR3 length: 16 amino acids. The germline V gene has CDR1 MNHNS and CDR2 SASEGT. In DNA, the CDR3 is TGTGCCAGCAGTGAAGTCCTGGGCAAACAAAACTATGGCTACACCTTC. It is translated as CASSEVLGKQNYGYTF.